These 7 T cell receptor beta chains came from one sample sequenced in a study of chemoradiotherapy in HPV16-positive cancers (dated by TCRdb to 2021 to 2024). Libraries were built with the immunoSEQ multiplex PCR assay. As stored in TCRdb, this immuneACCESS dataset retains in-frame rearrangements with V and J assigned. A fraction of the clones does not appear; measured against another copy, unresolved V genes explain less than half of the discrepancy, and the remainder lacks a known reason. Counted in this sample were some 34,000 clones; roughly 90% of them appeared once. Around 3.4% of the sample goes to the ten largest clones. The sequencing here drew on blood, taken from a patient who underwent chemoradiotherapy. The origin of the receptors is a human donor with HPV-associated anogenital cancer.

This rearrangement joins TRBV6-1 to TRBJ1-1; TRBD1 matches at 9 bases. CDR1 and CDR2 from the germline V gene are MNHNS and SASEGT. V trimming: 7 bases; J trimming: 10 bases; junction bases outside the gene matches: 13. The CDR3 totals 14 residues. DNA of the CDR3: TGTGCCAGCAATAAACAGGGGGCCCGACTCGGAGCTTTCTTT. The encoded protein is CASNKQGARLGAFF.

V and J are TRBV7-2 and TRBJ1-5, with 8 bases matching TRBD1. The V gene's germline CDR1 is SGHTA and CDR2 FQGNSA. The J segment lost 2 bases and the V segment lost 5 bases, leaving 5 bases of the junction unmatched. The length of the CDR3 is 15 residues. This chain's CDR3 is CASSLDRGRNQPQHF. The CDR3 nucleotides are TGTGCCAGCAGCCTTGACAGGGGCCGCAATCAGCCCCAGCATTTT. The whole variable domain, filled in from reference TRBV7-2 and TRBJ1-5, reads GAGVSQSPSNKVTEKGKDVELRCDPISGHTALYWYRQSLGQGLEFLIYFQGNSAPDKSGLPSDRFSAERTGGSVSTLTIQRTQQEDSAVYLCASSLDRGRNQPQHFGDGTRLSIL.

V usage is TRBV11-2 and J usage is TRBJ2-7; D is uncertain. This CDR3 is built from 12 residues. Germline CDR1 SGHAT, CDR2 FQNNGV. Trimming cost V 3 bases and J 12 bases, with 15 bases left between them. CDR3 protein: CASSFQAGNRYF. The CDR3 DNA is TGTGCCAGCAGCTTTCAGGCAGGCAATAGGTACTTC.

The chain links TRBV7-2 to TRBJ1-6; 9 bases map to TRBD1. Germline CDR1 and CDR2: SGHTA and FQGNSA. V was pared by 1 base and J by 9 bases, with 4 bases of the junction left unmatched. The CDR3 consists of 15 residues. CDR3 residues: CASSLGGGQGSPLHF. The CDR3 nucleotides read TGTGCCAGCAGCTTAGGAGGGGGACAGGGTTCACCCCTCCACTTT.

In this sample, this clone turned up a few times. The chain is built from TRBV18 and TRBJ2-2; perhaps TRBD2 as D (6 bases). This CDR3 spans 14 amino acids. Trimming cost V 0 bases and J 7 bases, with 9 bases left between them. Germline-derived CDR1 and CDR2 are KGHSH and LQKENI. The DNA of the CDR3 is TGTGCCAGCTCACCACCGGAGGGGCGCGGGGAGCTGTTTTTT. Translating gives CASSPPEGRGELFF.

The CDR3 protein is CASSQVYRELKAEKLFF. The CDR3 DNA is TGCGCCAGCAGCCAAGTATACCGTGAGTTGAAGGCTGAAAAACTGTTTTTT. This chain joins TRBV4-3 and TRBJ1-4; D is unresolved. The V end was cut by 1 base, the J end by 7 bases, with 19 bases between. The CDR3 runs 17 residues. Looked up from germline, CDR1 is LGHNA and CDR2 is YSLEER.

The chain employs TRBV7-9 and TRBJ2-3; D is undetermined. V was clipped by 7 bases and J by 0 bases, with 2 bases between them. Germline values: CDR1 SEHNR, CDR2 FQNEAQ (reference sequence). The CDR3 runs to 11 residues. The CDR3 nucleotides are TGTGCCAGCACTAGCACAGATACGCAGTATTTT. It encodes CASTSTDTQYF.